Listed here are 8 T cell receptor beta chains from one sample, sequenced in a study of human T cells and chemical hapten exposure. Time point reported: pre-sensitization, week 0. As to treatment: therapeutic diphenylcyclopropenone sensitization with weekly scalp DPC. TCRdb re-called the RACE reads through MiXCR, storing one row per CDR3 protein. The sample holds approximately 370,000 distinct CDR3 sequences, about 5% seen once. The material sequenced was whole blood, taken in connection with sensitization to the hapten diphenylcyclopropenone (DPC). All receptors derive from a woman aged 18-30 years with alopecia areata. Some clones in this sample may be carry-over from other donors' samples.

About this clonotype: One base away lies a much larger clone, so this may be a sequencing read error. V and J are TRBV24-1 and TRBJ1-2, with D hard to call. CDR3 length: 11 residues. Germline V CDR1 and CDR2: KGHDR, SFDVKD. Trimming took 4 bases from V and 4 from J, leaving 3 bases between them. The CDR3 reads CATSDSYGYTF. The DNA for the CDR3 is TGTGCCACCAGTGACAGCTATGGCTACACCTTC.

In its sample, this clonotype was seen a few times. V usage is TRBV9 and J usage is TRBJ2-1; D is uncertain. Per germline, CDR1 SGDLS and CDR2 YYNGEE. The CDR3 sequence is 14 residues long. Trimming took off 2 bases at V and 4 bases at J, with 10 bases between the two ends. The CDR3 sequence is CASSVFPEYNEQFF. CDR3 sequence (DNA): TGTGCCAGCAGCGTTTTCCCCGAGTACAATGAGCAGTTCTTC.

This clonotype was picked up many times. V usage is TRBV20-1 and J usage is TRBJ2-7, with D perhaps TRBD2 (6 bases). Per germline, CDR1 DFQATT and CDR2 SNEGSKA (reference sequence). Trimming left V 3 bases short and J 0 bases short, with 12 bases between. This CDR3 has 14 amino acids. CDR3 bases: TGCAGTGCTAGGGGACTGTCGAGCTCCTACGAGCAGTACTTC. Translated: CSARGLSSSYEQYF.

This clonotype was counted at least ten times. The chain joins TRBV28 to TRBJ1-5; 8 bases are a match to TRBD1. The J segment lost 3 bases and the V segment lost 5 bases, leaving 9 bases of the junction unmatched. Germline V lookup: CDR1 MDHEN, CDR2 SYDVKM. The CDR3 loop spans 16 amino acids. The DNA for the CDR3 is TGTGCCAGCAGTCTCCGGACAGGGTTCCTCAATCAGCCCCAGCATTTT. This codes for CASSLRTGFLNQPQHF. The variable domain in full, completed from reference TRBV28 and TRBJ1-5, reads DVKVTQSSRYLVKRTGEKVFLECVQDMDHENMFWYRQDPGLGLRLIYFSYDVKMKEKGDIPEGYSVSREKKERFSLILESASTNQTSMYLCASSLRTGFLNQPQHFGDGTRLSIL.

This clonotype appeared many times. The chain joins TRBV10-3 to TRBJ1-4; D is possibly TRBD1 (6 bases). Germline loops: CDR1 ENHRY, CDR2 SYGVKD. With 0 bases removed from V and 4 bases from J, the gap between germline ends came to 12 bases. This CDR3 contains 16 residues. CDR3 DNA: TGTGCCATCAGTGAGTCGACAGGAGGGGGTAATGAAAAACTGTTTTTT. This codes for CAISESTGGGNEKLFF.

This chain connects TRBV6-5 to TRBJ1-4; D gene unclear. This CDR3 region has 14 residues. V gave up 4 bases and J gave up 4 bases, with 10 bases separating them. Germline values: CDR1 MNHEY, CDR2 SVGAGI. CDR3 protein: CASSSDGFNEKLFF. CDR3 in DNA: TGTGCCAGCAGTTCGGATGGTTTTAATGAAAAACTGTTTTTT.

There are many counts of this clonotype. The genes are TRBV10-3 and TRBJ2-3; D tentatively fits TRBD1 or TRBD2 (5 bases each). Trimming shortened V by 10 bases and J by 6 bases, and 14 bases separated the two germline ends. CDR3 length: 12 amino acids. Germline V CDR1 and CDR2: ENHRY, SYGVKD. DNA of the CDR3: TGTGCCACCCGGGACGAAGGGGATACGCAGTATTTT. Translation: CATRDEGDTQYF.

This clonotype was observed many times. V gene TRBV9 combines with J gene TRBJ1-6; D perhaps matches TRBD1 (5 bases). CDR1 is SGDLS and CDR2 is YYNGEE in the germline V gene. The CDR3 extends over 14 amino acids. V was cut by 0 bases and J by 8 bases, with 9 bases left in between. This CDR3 reads CASSVGRVDSPLHF. CDR3 nucleotides: TGTGCCAGCAGCGTAGGCAGGGTAGATTCACCCCTCCACTTT.